A selection of T cell receptor beta chains follows, all from one sample in a study of blood T cell repertoires in COVID-19. The repertoire was sequenced with immunoSEQ multiplex PCR; TCRdb's copy has only in-frame clones and lacks some. The table includes roughly 70,000 clones, approximately 92% detected once. The sequenced material came from peripheral blood. The receptors originated from a human donor in a cohort sampled during active COVID-19. The CDR3 runs from the conserved cysteine through the conserved F or W. The D gene is left open where the match is weak. Expanded clones get a size class; other rows say once, few or many, or leave the size out.

d_call	clone_size	v_call	j_call	cdr3_aa	cdr3_nt
-	-	TRBV28	TRBJ2-7	CASSLPLREQYF	TGTGCCAGCAGTTTGCCCCTTCGGGAGCAGTACTTC
-	-	TRBV7-9	TRBJ2-7	CASSLEGEWYEQYF	TGTGCCAGCAGCTTAGAGGGGGAGTGGTACGAGCAGTACTTC
-	-	TRBV9	TRBJ1-1	CASQQGLNTEAFF	TGTGCCAGCCAACAGGGCTTGAACACTGAAGCTTTCTTT
-	-	TRBV5-1	TRBJ2-3	CASSLGTSSSTDTQYF	TGCGCCAGCAGCTTAGGGACTTCTTCTAGCACAGATACGCAGTATTTT
-	-	TRBV5-1	TRBJ2-4	CASSSGNSRNIQYF	TGCGCCAGCAGTTCAGGGAATTCAAGAAACATTCAGTACTTC
-	-	TRBV3-1/TRBV3-2	TRBJ2-1	CASSQWSPNEQFF	TGTGCCAGCAGCCAATGGAGCCCCAATGAGCAGTTCTTC
-	-	TRBV6-5	TRBJ1-6	CASREGNSPLHF	TGTGCCAGCAGGGAGGGTAATTCACCCCTCCACTTT
-	-	TRBV19	TRBJ2-3	CASSNTGYDTQYF	TGTGCCAGTAGCAACACAGGGTACGATACGCAGTATTTT
-	-	TRBV2	TRBJ2-3	CASSETLASDTQYF	TGTGCCAGCAGTGAAACGCTAGCGTCAGATACGCAGTATTTT
-	-	TRBV28	TRBJ1-3	CASSPDLLGGNTIYF	TGTGCCAGCAGTCCAGACCTATTGGGCGGAAACACCATATATTTT
-	-	TRBV19	TRBJ1-5	CASSTAGGNQPQHF	TGTGCCAGTAGTACCGCAGGGGGCAATCAGCCCCAGCATTTT
-	once	TRBV28	TRBJ2-1	CASWRGSYNEQFF	TGTGCCAGCTGGCGGGGCTCCTACAATGAGCAGTTCTTC
TRBD2	-	TRBV7-2	TRBJ2-5	CASSLVGLAGETQYF	TGTGCCAGCAGCTTAGTTGGACTAGCCGGAGAGACCCAGTACTTC
TRBD2	-	TRBV7-2	TRBJ2-5	CASSLAISGGQETQYF	TGTGCCAGCAGCTTAGCGATTAGCGGGGGGCAAGAGACCCAGTACTTC
-	-	TRBV19	TRBJ1-1	CASTPGTQAFF	TGTGCCAGTACCCCCGGGACACAAGCTTTCTTT
-	-	TRBV5-1	TRBJ2-2	CASSLAKNTGELFF	TGCGCCAGCAGCTTAGCGAAGAACACCGGGGAGCTGTTTTTT
-	-	TRBV5-1	TRBJ1-1	CASSLAGMGLGTEAFF	TGCGCCAGCAGCTTGGCTGGCATGGGGCTCGGCACTGAAGCTTTCTTT
-	-	TRBV28	TRBJ1-5	CASSLVRAGGNQPQHF	TGTGCCAGCAGTTTAGTCAGGGCGGGAGGCAATCAGCCCCAGCATTTT
TRBD2	-	TRBV11-2	TRBJ2-1	CASRSLAGVHNEQFF	TGTGCCAGCAGGTCACTAGCGGGGGTACACAATGAGCAGTTCTTC
-	-	TRBV24-1	TRBJ2-3	CATRTGRSTDTQYF	TGTGCCACCAGGACAGGGAGGTCGACAGATACGCAGTATTTT
-	once	TRBV5-8	TRBJ1-2	CASSPLRDNHGYTF	TGTGCCAGCAGCCCCCTCCGGGACAACCATGGCTACACCTTC
-	-	TRBV4-3	TRBJ2-7	CASSPEGRGSDEQYF	TGCGCCAGCAGCCCGGAGGGGAGGGGGTCGGACGAGCAGTACTTC
-	-	TRBV11-2	TRBJ2-3	CASSLTAQSTDTQYF	TGTGCCAGCAGCTTAACCGCCCAGTCCACAGATACGCAGTATTTT
TRBD1	-	TRBV7-2	TRBJ2-5	CASKAGQGLKTQYF	TGTGCCAGCAAGGCAGGACAGGGGTTGAAGACCCAGTACTTC
-	-	TRBV6-5	TRBJ2-7	CASSYSGRGSYEQYF	TGTGCCAGCAGTTACTCAGGCAGGGGCTCCTACGAGCAGTACTTC
TRBD2	-	TRBV9	TRBJ2-1	CASSVGHSGGAFNEQFF	TGTGCCAGCAGCGTCGGACACTCCGGGGGGGCCTTCAATGAGCAGTTCTTC
-	-	TRBV9	TRBJ2-5	CASSEGDKGTQYF	TGTGCCAGCAGCGAAGGGGACAAGGGTACCCAGTACTTC
-	-	TRBV5-8	TRBJ1-6	CASSLTGDTNSPLHF	TGTGCCAGCAGCTTGACAGGAGACACAAATTCACCCCTCCACTTT
-	-	TRBV10-2	TRBJ2-5	CASRLGGRETQYF	TGCGCCAGCAGGTTGGGGGGGCGAGAGACCCAGTACTTC
TRBD2	-	TRBV10-3	TRBJ2-1	CAITGAGGGEQFF	TGTGCCATCACCGGGGCGGGGGGCGGTGAGCAGTTCTTC
-	-	TRBV6-5	TRBJ2-5	CASTLRETQYF	TGTGCCAGCACCCTTCGGGAGACCCAGTACTTC
TRBD1	-	TRBV2	TRBJ1-5	CASSEQGAQPQHF	TGTGCCAGCAGTGAACAGGGGGCTCAGCCCCAGCATTTT
TRBD1	-	TRBV19	TRBJ2-2	CASLDRGTGNTGELFF	TGTGCCAGTCTGGACCGTGGGACAGGGAACACCGGGGAGCTGTTTTTT
-	-	TRBV5-1	TRBJ2-3	CASSLGIPPGTQYF	TGCGCCAGCAGCTTGGGTATACCTCCCGGGACGCAGTATTTT
-	-	TRBV27	TRBJ1-4	CASSETGLVEKLFF	TGTGCCAGCAGTGAAACAGGGCTCGTTGAAAAACTGTTTTTT
-	-	TRBV3-1/TRBV3-2	TRBJ1-1	CASSPPTNEAFF	TGTGCCAGCAGCCCCCCGACAAATGAAGCTTTCTTT
TRBD1	-	TRBV12-3/TRBV12-4	TRBJ1-1	CASRARGDTEAFF	TGTGCCAGCAGAGCCAGGGGGGACACTGAAGCTTTCTTT
-	-	TRBV29-1	TRBJ1-1	CSVEESRGTEAFF	TGCAGCGTTGAAGAAAGTCGAGGGACTGAAGCTTTCTTT
TRBD2	-	TRBV18	TRBJ2-3	CASSLLALTSTDTQYF	TGTGCCAGCTCTTTACTAGCGTTGACTAGCACAGATACGCAGTATTTT
-	-	TRBV28	TRBJ1-1	CASSSPTVMNTEAFF	TGTGCCAGCAGTTCCCCGACAGTAATGAACACTGAAGCTTTCTTT
TRBD2	-	TRBV27	TRBJ2-1	CASSLIPPGLAGGNEQFF	TGTGCCAGCAGTTTGATACCCCCGGGACTAGCGGGGGGAAATGAGCAGTTCTTC
TRBD2	-	TRBV30	TRBJ2-3	CAWRPGLAGGQDTQYF	TGTGCCTGGAGGCCGGGACTAGCGGGGGGGCAAGATACGCAGTATTTT
-	-	TRBV5-1	TRBJ2-3	CASSGGQPKADTQYF	TGCGCCAGCAGCGGGGGACAACCCAAGGCCGATACGCAGTATTTT
-	-	TRBV5-4	TRBJ2-3	CASSNRYTDTQYF	TGTGCCAGCAGTAACAGATACACAGATACGCAGTATTTT
TRBD1	-	TRBV9	TRBJ1-1	CASSVALTRDRGTEAFF	TGTGCCAGCAGCGTAGCGTTAACCCGGGACAGGGGCACTGAAGCTTTCTTT
-	-	TRBV5-6	TRBJ2-5	CASSFTGTRGLETQYF	TGTGCCAGCAGCTTCACGGGTACCAGGGGTTTGGAGACCCAGTACTTC
-	once	TRBV23-1	TRBJ1-2	CATRSGYTF	TGCGCCACCAGGAGTGGCTACACCTTC
TRBD1	-	TRBV5-6	TRBJ1-6	CASSQDRGNSPLHF	TGTGCCAGCAGTCAAGACAGGGGTAATTCACCCCTCCACTTT
TRBD1	-	TRBV9	TRBJ2-5	CASLLGQGRDF	TGTGCCAGCCTCCTCGGACAGGGCAGGGACTTC
-	once	TRBV2	TRBJ1-1	CASSEVVRGAFF	TGTGCCAGCAGTGAGGTAGTCAGAGGAGCTTTCTTT
-	-	TRBV5-1	TRBJ2-7	CASSLLREVAFYEQYF	TGCGCCAGCAGCTTGTTGAGGGAGGTGGCTTTCTACGAGCAGTACTTC
TRBD1	-	TRBV6-6	TRBJ2-4	CASSYSPGQGKNIQYF	TGTGCCAGCAGTTACTCCCCGGGACAGGGCAAAAACATTCAGTACTTC
TRBD2	-	TRBV30	TRBJ2-1	CAWSVLGLIRLASDEQFF	TGTGCCTGGAGTGTACTCGGATTAATAAGACTAGCATCGGATGAGCAGTTCTTC
TRBD1	once	TRBV24-1	TRBJ1-2	CATTTPGGRSDGYTF	TGTGCCACCACCACTCCAGGGGGAAGATCGGATGGCTACACCTTC